The sequence of this T cell receptor (beta chain) was determined in a study of T cell repertoires in cytomegalovirus infection. TCRdb reprocessed the reads with MiXCR, giving one entry per CDR3 protein. The sample yields 100,000 or so distinct CDR3 sequences, about a quarter seen once. Unmatched junction bases numbered 9, after V lost 4 bases and J lost 6 bases. Germline assignment: CDR1 SGHAT and CDR2 FQNNGV. The CDR3 spans 16 residues. The TCR comes from a human donor in good health (CMV status not recorded). Some clones in this sample may be carry-over from other donors' samples. The sequencing input was CD8+ T cells from PBMCs. The genes are TRBV11-2 and TRBJ2-3; 11 nucleotides align to TRBD2. CDR3 bases: TGTGCCAGCAGCTCCTTACTAGCGGGGGTGATTGATACGCAGTATTTT. This codes for CASSSLLAGVIDTQYF.